The next 9 T cell receptor beta chains were all read from a single sample in a study of blood T cell repertoires in COVID-19. Sequenced by immunoSEQ multiplex PCR; TCRdb stores in-frame clones only, minus some. The sample consists of 280,000 or so clones, roughly 80% of them appearing once. Sequencing input: peripheral blood. The receptors originated from a woman aged 50 to 60 who had recovered from COVID-19.

The rearrangement joins TRBV30 to TRBJ1-6, with a tentative D call TRBD1 (5 bases). V lost 1 base, J lost 7 bases, and 14 bases lay in between. The germline V gene has CDR1 GTSNPN and CDR2 SVGIG (reference sequence). The length of the CDR3 is 15 residues. The CDR3 reads CAWSERGAGNSPLHF. As DNA, the CDR3 is TGTGCCTGGAGTGAAAGGGGCGCGGGAAATTCACCCCTCCACTTT.

This chain connects TRBV20-1 to TRBJ2-7; 11 bases agree with TRBD2. Germline trimming cut 3 bases from V and 4 bases from J; bases unmatched to any gene: 11. Germline V gene lookup returns CDR1 DFQATT and CDR2 SNEGSKA (reference sequence). The CDR3 sequence is 16 residues long. This CDR3 is CSASSPPTSGTYEQYF. The CDR3 bases are TGCAGTGCTAGTTCCCCCCCGACTAGCGGGACTTACGAGCAGTACTTC.

This clone came up once. The chain is built from TRBV18 and TRBJ1-2, with 9 bases that match TRBD1. The CDR3 covers 16 residues. Per germline, CDR1 KGHSH and CDR2 LQKENI. Unmatched junction bases numbered 10, after V lost 3 bases and J lost 5 bases. CDR3 amino acids: CASSPPLPTGGYGYTF. In DNA, the CDR3 is TGTGCCAGCTCACCTCCACTCCCGACAGGGGGGTATGGCTACACCTTC.

The rearrangement links TRBV29-1 to TRBJ2-7, with 7 bases fitting TRBD2. Germline CDR1 is SQVTM and CDR2 is ANQGSEA. V was clipped by 5 bases and J by 2 bases; unmatched bases: 6. The CDR3 consists of 13 residues. For the CDR3, the DNA is TGCAGCGTTCGGGACTACACAGCCTACGAGCAGTACTTC. Amino acid sequence: CSVRDYTAYEQYF.

V usage is TRBV9 and J usage is TRBJ2-3, with D perhaps matching TRBD2 (5 bases). V shed 4 bases and J shed 5 bases, with 8 bases lying between them. The V gene's germline CDR1 is SGDLS and CDR2 YYNGEE. This CDR3 region has 12 residues. The CDR3 loop reads CASSLAGDTQYF. The CDR3, as DNA: TGTGCCAGCAGCCTTGCGGGAGATACGCAGTATTTT.

The gene calls are TRBV6-1 and TRBJ2-2; weak D call: TRBD1 (5 bases). V lost 4 bases to trimming and J lost 0 bases, with 18 bases between them. The length of the CDR3 is 18 residues. Germline assignment: CDR1 MNHNS and CDR2 SASEGT. The CDR3 reads CASSAVRGHDSNTGELFF. Written as DNA, the CDR3 is TGTGCCAGCAGTGCCGTTAGGGGCCATGATTCGAACACCGGGGAGCTGTTTTTT.

The chain recombines TRBV28 with TRBJ2-4; a weak D match, TRBD1 (6 bases). CDR3 length equals 15 residues. V was shortened by 2 bases and J by 1 base, with 9 bases between the two germline ends. Germline CDR1 is MDHEN and CDR2 is SYDVKM. The chain's CDR3 is CASSLGGAAKNIQYF. The CDR3 nucleotides are TGTGCCAGCAGTTTAGGGGGCGCGGCCAAAAACATTCAGTACTTC.

The chain carries TRBV7-9 and TRBJ2-3; 7 nucleotides match TRBD2. Germline assignment: CDR1 SEHNR and CDR2 FQNEAQ (reference sequence). V lost 8 bases to trimming and J lost 0 bases; unmatched junction nucleotides: 5. This CDR3 is built from 14 residues. DNA for the CDR3: TGTGCCAGCTGGCCCGGGGGGAGCACAGATACGCAGTATTTT. Amino acids: CASWPGGSTDTQYF.

The CDR3 reads CSSVLTDTQYF. The CDR3 DNA reads as TGCAGTAGCGTGTTAACAGATACGCAGTATTTT. The V call is TRBV20-1, the J call TRBJ2-3, with D unclear. CDR1 is DFQATT and CDR2 is SNEGSKA in the germline V gene (reference sequence). V dropped 8 bases and J dropped 3 bases, with 9 bases sitting between them. The CDR3 has 11 residues.